Presented here are 32 T cell receptor beta chains from one specimen sequenced in a study of graft-versus-host responses after intestinal transplantation. These TCRs are of unknown antigen specificity. TCRdb's table, derived via immunoSEQ multiplex PCR, lists solely in-frame clones and lacks some. The sample lists roughly 90,000 clones, around 89% occurring once. Sample: unstimulated CD4+ T cells sorted from spleen or lymph node cells, taken before transplant. These receptors were obtained from a human donor who was the organ donor for an intestinal transplant.

The rearrangement uses TRBV6-6 and TRBJ2-7, with 8 bases matching TRBD2. J lost 7 bases, V lost 4 bases, and 9 bases had no gene match. The length of the CDR3 is 14 residues. In germline, CDR1 is MNHNY, CDR2 SVGAGI (reference sequence). In nucleotides, the CDR3 is TGTGCCAGCAGTTCGTGGACCCCGGGGGGGGAGCAGTACTTC. Its translation is CASSSWTPGGEQYF.

The chain recombines TRBV7-2 with TRBJ2-3, with D possibly matching TRBD1 (6 bases). CDR1 and CDR2 from the germline V gene are SGHTA and FQGNSA. The CDR3 has 15 residues. The germline V and J ends were trimmed by 5 bases and 1 base, with 13 bases remaining between them. This CDR3 is CASSVGSGGTDTQYF. Here the CDR3 DNA reads TGTGCCAGCAGCGTGGGGTCAGGGGGCACAGATACGCAGTATTTT.

The rearrangement links TRBV28 to TRBJ1-2, with 11 positions matching TRBD1. The J segment lost 6 bases and the V segment lost 7 bases, leaving 10 bases of the junction unmatched. Germline V gives CDR1 MDHEN, CDR2 SYDVKM. The CDR3 covers 15 residues. For the CDR3, the DNA is TGTGCCAGCACCCTAGGGGGGACAGGGGGGCATGGCTACACCTTC. It translates to CASTLGGTGGHGYTF.

The chain recombines TRBV4-1 with TRBJ2-1; no clear D gene. The CDR3 is made up of 15 amino acids. Germline V CDR1 and CDR2: MGHRA, YSYEKL. With 1 base removed from V and 6 bases from J, the gap between germline ends came to 13 bases. CDR3 sequence (DNA): TGCGCCAGCAGCCAAGCCCGGGTTGAGCTCAATGAGCAGTTCTTC. This sequence encodes CASSQARVELNEQFF.

The genes are TRBV14 and TRBJ1-6; D gene uncertain. Trimming removed 3 bases from V and 7 bases from J, with 7 bases in between. The germline gives CDR1 SGHDN, CDR2 FVKESK. This CDR3 region has 13 residues. For the CDR3, the DNA is TGTGCCAGCAGCCATAGTCGGAATTCACCCCTCCACTTT. It yields the protein CASSHSRNSPLHF.

The chain has TRBV6-5 and TRBJ1-2, with 8 bases matching TRBD1. The ends lost 6 bases at V and 5 bases at J; junction bases unmatched: 11. The CDR3 runs to 15 residues. Germline V gene sequence: CDR1 MNHEY, CDR2 SVGAGI. The DNA for the CDR3 is TGTGCCAGCAGACCACCTTTCGGGACAGGATATGGCTACACCTTC. It yields the protein CASRPPFGTGYGYTF.

The chain joins TRBV6-5 to TRBJ1-2; no clear D gene. Germline lookup yields CDR1 MNHEY and CDR2 SVGAGI. Trimming removed 5 bases from V and 13 bases from J, with 14 bases in between. This CDR3 has 11 residues. In DNA form, the CDR3 reads TGTGCCAGCAGTCACGGCGGTCTGAGCACCTTC. Translation: CASSHGGLSTF.

V gene TRBV28 combines with J gene TRBJ2-1, with 9 nucleotides matching TRBD2. J gave up 7 bases and V 7 bases, and 8 bases lay outside the gene matches. Germline V CDR1 and CDR2: MDHEN, SYDVKM. The CDR3 sequence is 14 residues long. CDR3 protein: CASTIAGEPNEQFF. The CDR3 DNA is TGTGCCAGCACCATAGCGGGAGAGCCGAATGAGCAGTTCTTC.

This chain connects TRBV2 to TRBJ2-1; 8 bases match TRBD2. The CDR3 is 15 amino acids. CDR1 is SNHLY, CDR2 FYNNEI, per germline. The ends lost 4 bases at V and 8 bases at J; junction bases unmatched: 10. CDR3 protein: CASSVDGRGGYEQFF. CDR3 in DNA: TGTGCCAGCAGTGTAGACGGGAGGGGTGGCTATGAGCAGTTCTTC.

The chain is built from TRBV7-9 and TRBJ1-1; unclear D gene. Trimming shortened V by 5 bases and J by 5 bases, and 21 bases separated the two germline ends. Germline V gives CDR1 SEHNR, CDR2 FQNEAQ (reference sequence). The CDR3 length is 16 residues. The CDR3 is CASSRATTIGGTEAFF. The DNA for the CDR3 is TGTGCCAGCAGCCGAGCCACTACCATAGGAGGTACTGAAGCTTTCTTT.

This clone was observed a handful of times. The chain recombines TRBV5-6 with TRBJ2-3; the match to TRBD2 covers 13 bases. The V gene's germline CDR1 is SGHDT and CDR2 YYEEEE. V was pared by 4 bases and J by 2 bases, with 4 bases of the junction left unmatched. CDR3 size: 16 residues. CDR3: CASSGGLAGITDTQYF. CDR3 bases: TGTGCCAGCAGCGGGGGACTAGCGGGGATCACAGATACGCAGTATTTT.

The chain uses TRBV6-4 and TRBJ2-1; D call uncertain. Trimming left V 6 bases short and J 4 bases short, with 16 bases between. Germline lookup yields CDR1 MRHNA and CDR2 SNTAGT. This CDR3 is 15 amino acids long. The CDR3 coding sequence is TGTGCCAGCAGCTTAACTCCCACCCGGTACAATGAGCAGTTCTTC. Amino acids: CASSLTPTRYNEQFF.

V and J are TRBV18 and TRBJ2-7; D is possibly TRBD1 (5 bases). In germline, CDR1 is KGHSH, CDR2 LQKENI. V was shortened by 3 bases and J by 4 bases, with 13 bases between the two germline ends. This CDR3 is built from 14 residues. The DNA for the CDR3 is TGTGCCAGCTCACCCTCCCAGGGTGGATACGAGCAGTACTTC. The encoded protein is CASSPSQGGYEQYF.

Only one count was recorded for this clone. The V gene is TRBV6-5, the J gene TRBJ2-7; 9 bases line up with TRBD2. With V trimmed by 2 bases and J by 3 bases, 5 bases remained unmatched. The length of the CDR3 is 15 residues. Germline CDR1 reads MNHEY; CDR2 reads SVGAGI. CDR3 sequence reads: CASSYGGRAGYEQYF. The CDR3, as DNA: TGTGCCAGCAGTTACGGCGGGAGGGCGGGCTACGAGCAGTACTTC.

The rearrangement uses TRBV18 and TRBJ1-1; D unclear. Trimming stripped 4 bases from V and 4 bases from J, with 10 bases between. The germline V gene has CDR1 KGHSH and CDR2 LQKENI. The CDR3 length is 13 residues. The CDR3 bases are TGTGCCAGCTCACTGGGCCCAGCCACTGAAGCTTTCTTT. It codes for CASSLGPATEAFF.

J is TRBJ1-2 and V is TRBV4-3; no reliable D call. Trimming stripped 3 bases from V and 3 bases from J, with 8 bases between. There are 13 residues in the CDR3. The germline V gene encodes CDR1 LGHNA and CDR2 YSLEER. CDR3 sequence: CASSHRGDYGYTF. DNA for the CDR3: TGCGCCAGCAGCCACCGGGGAGACTATGGCTACACCTTC.

This clone was recorded only once. The chain employs TRBV7-9 and TRBJ2-5; D not certain. Germline V lookup: CDR1 SEHNR, CDR2 FQNEAQ (reference sequence). This CDR3 contains 12 residues. Trimming removed 0 bases from V and 4 bases from J, with 3 bases in between. The DNA of the CDR3 is TGTGCCAGCAGCTTAGCGCGAGAGACCCAGTACTTC. Protein product: CASSLARETQYF.

V usage is TRBV19 and J usage is TRBJ2-3, with a possible D match to TRBD2 (6 bases). CDR1 and CDR2 from the germline V gene are LNHDA and SQIVND (reference sequence). Between the trimmed V and J ends, which lost 7 bases and 3 bases, there was a span of 20 bases. The CDR3 spans 16 residues. The CDR3 DNA reads TGTGCCAGTAAGTTCGTAGGAACTAGCCCGACAGATACGCAGTATTTT. It translates to CASKFVGTSPTDTQYF.

This chain connects TRBV5-8 to TRBJ1-5; D is undetermined. The germline gives CDR1 SGHTS, CDR2 YDEGEE. This CDR3 is built from 14 residues. V shed 3 bases and J shed 9 bases, with 16 bases lying between them. The CDR3 nucleotides are TGTGCCAGCAGCTCGGAGACCCGCCTTCGGCCCCAGCATTTT. Translated, it gives CASSSETRLRPQHF.

This chain uses TRBV4-1 with TRBJ1-2; D remains unclear. The germline V and J ends were trimmed by 0 bases and 8 bases, with 16 bases remaining between them. This CDR3 contains 15 residues. Looked up from germline, CDR1 is MGHRA and CDR2 is YSYEKL. CDR3 in amino acids: CASSQEGGPGWGYTF. CDR3 DNA: TGCGCCAGCAGCCAAGAAGGAGGACCGGGCTGGGGCTACACCTTC.

This clone showed up just a few times. The genes are TRBV5-1 and TRBJ1-2, with 8 nucleotides matching TRBD1. Germline loops: CDR1 SGHRS, CDR2 YFSETQ. With 3 bases clipped from V and 8 bases from J, the junction kept 12 bases outside the gene matches. The CDR3 is 15 amino acids. CDR3 nucleotides: TGCGCCAGCAGCTCACAGAGGACAGGGAAAGGGGGCTACACCTTC. Its translation: CASSSQRTGKGGYTF.

This chain links TRBV6-4 with TRBJ2-1; a possible D gene is TRBD2 (5 bases). Germline CDR1 is MRHNA and CDR2 is SNTAGT. Trimming shortened V by 0 bases and J by 0 bases, and 9 bases separated the two germline ends. This CDR3 spans 16 amino acids. CDR3 bases: TGTGCCAGCAGTGACTCATGGAGGAGCTCCTACAATGAGCAGTTCTTC. As protein: CASSDSWRSSYNEQFF.

This chain links TRBV19 with TRBJ2-2, with D possibly TRBD2 on 5 matching bases. Between the trimmed V and J ends, which lost 11 bases and 4 bases, there was a span of 14 bases. Germline CDR1 and CDR2: LNHDA and SQIVND (reference sequence). This CDR3 is 13 amino acids long. CDR3 bases: TGTGCCTCCAAACCGAGCGGCACCGGGGAGCTGTTTTTT. Amino acids: CASKPSGTGELFF.

In this sample, this clone turned up a few times. The chain is built from TRBV5-1 and TRBJ2-3; 8 bases are a match to TRBD2. Looked up from germline, CDR1 is SGHRS and CDR2 is YFSETQ. The V segment lost 2 bases and the J segment 4 bases; nucleotides outside the gene matches: 6. The CDR3 totals 15 residues. CDR3 in amino acids: CASSFSGSRADTQYF. The CDR3 DNA is TGCGCCAGCAGCTTCAGCGGGAGTAGGGCAGATACGCAGTATTTT.

V usage is TRBV5-5 and J usage is TRBJ2-1, with 12 bases identical to TRBD2. The CDR3 is 17 amino acids. V shed 0 bases, J shed 4 bases, and the junction held 5 bases outside the gene matches. Germline CDR1 SGHKS, CDR2 YYEKEE (reference sequence). The CDR3 region has the DNA TGTGCCAGCAGCTTGGCCCTCACTAGCGGGGGGTACAATGAGCAGTTCTTC. The encoded protein is CASSLALTSGGYNEQFF.

The CDR3 DNA is TGTGCCAGCAGTCTCACAGGGGGCTCTAACTATGGCTACACCTTC. Amino acids: CASSLTGGSNYGYTF. The J gene is TRBJ1-2, the V gene TRBV6-5; 9 bases line up with TRBD1. The CDR3 length is 15 residues. Germline lookup yields CDR1 MNHEY and CDR2 SVGAGI. The J segment lost 0 bases and the V segment lost 5 bases, leaving 4 bases of the junction unmatched.

The V gene is TRBV5-6, the J gene TRBJ1-4; 7 bases map to TRBD1. CDR3 length: 14 amino acids. The V gene end was trimmed by 1 base and the J gene end by 8 bases; junction bases not matched to a gene: 5. Germline V gene data show CDR1 as SGHDT and CDR2 as YYEEEE. The CDR3 reads CASSLTGVREKLFF. The DNA of the CDR3 is TGTGCCAGCAGCTTGACAGGGGTTAGGGAAAAACTGTTTTTT.

V and J are TRBV14 and TRBJ2-5; weak D call: TRBD1 (5 bases). Germline CDR1 reads SGHDN; CDR2 reads FVKESK. Trimming removed 4 bases at V and 0 bases at J, with 9 bases between. The CDR3 is 14 residues long. DNA of the CDR3: TGTGCCAGCAGCCGGACACCGTACCAAGAGACCCAGTACTTC. Protein: CASSRTPYQETQYF. Together with reference TRBV14 and TRBJ2-5, the CDR3 gives the full variable domain: EAGVTQFPSHSVIEKGQTVTLRCDPISGHDNLYWYRRVMGKEIKFLLHFVKESKQDESGMPNNRFLAERTGGTYSTLKVQPAELEDSGVYFCASSRTPYQETQYFGPGTRLLVL.

This chain connects TRBV9 to TRBJ2-1, with D possibly TRBD2 on 7 matching bases. The CDR3 runs to 17 residues. Germline V gene data show CDR1 as SGDLS and CDR2 as YYNGEE. V shed 4 bases and J shed 5 bases, with 22 bases lying between them. The CDR3 sequence: CASSPWLVGGTNNEQFF. In DNA, the CDR3 is TGTGCCAGCAGCCCCTGGTTGGTAGGGGGGACTAACAATGAGCAGTTCTTC.

V gene TRBV5-6 combines with J gene TRBJ1-1; 9 bases fit TRBD1. The germline gives CDR1 SGHDT, CDR2 YYEEEE. The CDR3 consists of 16 residues. The trim removed 2 bases at V and 4 bases at J, leaving 9 bases unmatched. CDR3 in amino acids: CASSFLDRGVGTEAFF. CDR3 nucleotide sequence: TGTGCCAGCAGCTTCCTAGACAGGGGGGTCGGCACTGAAGCTTTCTTT.

This clone was picked up a small number of times. The rearrangement links TRBV29-1 to TRBJ1-4; D not certain. Germline-derived CDR1 and CDR2 are SQVTM and ANQGSEA. Between the trimmed V and J ends, which lost 4 bases and 6 bases, there was a span of 9 bases. The CDR3 extends over 12 amino acids. The CDR3 reads CSVVGLDEKLFF. The CDR3 DNA reads as TGCAGCGTTGTTGGGCTCGATGAAAAACTGTTTTTT.

V and J are TRBV1 and TRBJ2-1; the DNA was not compared with TRBD2, the D call given in the table. TRBV1 is flagged as a pseudogene. The CDR3 totals 14 residues. In DNA form, the CDR3 reads TGCACCAGCAGCAAAAGCGGGGGGTGCAATGAGCAGTTCTTC. It yields the protein CTSSKSGGCNEQFF.